The clone carrying this T cell receptor beta chain came up many times. The antigen remains unidentified. A single record per CDR3 protein comes from TCRdb applying MiXCR to the RT-PCR reads. This table holds 490,000 or so distinct CDR3 sequences, about 7.6% found once. The CDR3 contains 14 residues. From germline, CDR1 is SEHNR and CDR2 FQNEAQ (reference sequence). J lost 6 bases, V lost 2 bases, and 2 bases had no gene match. This specimen comes from a study of response to subunit inactivated influenza vaccine. Study-wide results and limits: It was the authors' suggestion that each seasonal influenza vaccination recruits few new T cells.

The receptor was derived from a man between 50 and 75 years old who received an inactivated influenza vaccine. The source was PBMCs from blood, collected less than 25 months after vaccination. This chain uses TRBV7-9 with TRBJ2-1, with TRBD2 identical over 9 bases. The CDR3 DNA follows: TGTGCCAGCAGCTTATCACTAGCGGGCAATGAGCAGTTCTTC. Translating gives CASSLSLAGNEQFF.